This T cell receptor beta chain was identified during a study of T cells in Graves' hyperthyroidism and ophthalmopathy. Many counts were recorded for this clonotype. What was amplified from RNA transcripts were TCR beta CDR3 regions. An initial round of RT-PCR targeting the TCR CDR3 relied on the HTBI primer set. A single record per CDR3 protein comes from TCRdb applying MiXCR to the multiplex PCR reads. In the table there are roughly 350,000 distinct CDR3 sequences, roughly 15% of which are singletons. The CDR3 has 16 residues. The ends lost 2 bases at V and 8 bases at J; junction bases unmatched: 12. Per the germline V gene, CDR1 is GTSNPN and CDR2 is SVGIG (reference sequence).

The rearrangement joins TRBV30 to TRBJ1-2; 12 bases are a match to TRBD1. Sequencing used blood. The clonotype comes from a woman aged 30 to 39 with Graves' ophthalmopathy. The CDR3 reads CAWSPGTGGETEGYTF. For the CDR3, the DNA is TGTGCCTGGAGTCCCGGGACAGGGGGCGAAACGGAAGGCTACACCTTC.